The present T cell receptor (beta chain) was sequenced within a study of T-cell reconstitution after alpha-beta-depleted transplantation in children. As for this clonotype: Antigen specificity is unknown.

Construction of the TCRbeta library involved unique molecular identifiers. TCRdb reprocessed the PCR reads via MiXCR and lists one record per CDR3 protein. The sample has 500,000 to 650,000 distinct CDR3 sequences, about an eighth seen once. Trimming shortened V by 0 bases and J by 1 base, and 12 bases separated the two germline ends. This CDR3 spans 16 amino acids. Germline CDR1 and CDR2: SGHTA and FQGNSA. Points from the study as a whole: Expanded graft clones, several hundred of them, were reportedly the source of alpha-beta T cells about two months after transplant. One year post-transplant, T-cell counts and diversity were largely derived from T cells produced anew. Surviving recipient T cells and thymic progenitors accounted for the high day-60 TCRbeta diversity observed in some patients.

Sequenced here: PBMCs, mostly from graft donor cells, sampled 180 days after TCRalphabeta/CD19-depleted stem cell transplant. This receptor was identified in a female patient aged 2-9 years who had a stem cell transplant for aplastic anemia, so the T cells may come from the graft donor. The chain carries TRBV7-2 and TRBJ1-1, with D maybe TRBD1 (5 bases). The CDR3: CASSLAETDSNTEAFF. CDR3 DNA sequence: TGTGCCAGCAGCTTAGCCGAGACAGACTCGAACACTGAAGCTTTCTTT. The whole variable domain, remainder taken from reference TRBV7-2 and TRBJ1-1, is GAGVSQSPSNKVTEKGKDVELRCDPISGHTALYWYRQSLGQGLEFLIYFQGNSAPDKSGLPSDRFSAERTGGSVSTLTIQRTQQEDSAVYLCASSLAETDSNTEAFFGQGTRLTVV.